The present T cell receptor beta chain was sequenced within a study of beta chain features in type 1 diabetes. General study findings and limits: VDJ junctions sequenced from type 1 diabetes patients showed fewer insertions and more deletions. An over-representation of cells with high TCR expression could result from cDNA sequencing. Relative to healthy donors, patients appeared to have naive, central memory and Treg TCRB repertoires that were more similar. Shorter TCRB CDR3s, moderately but significantly so, marked every one of the four CD4+ subsets in Type 1 diabetes patients.

In this sample, this clone turned up once. Antigen unknown. Each of the sorted populations had a purity greater than 95%. Sequencing targeted expressed TCRB transcripts, as all isolated RNA had been reverse transcribed. Clones were read by immunoSEQ multiplex PCR, and TCRdb kept only the in-frame ones, dropping some. The data hold more than 250,000 clones, with roughly 22% observed a single time. Trimming stripped 8 bases from V and 11 bases from J, with 18 bases between. Germline V gives CDR1 MDHEN, CDR2 SYDVKM. The CDR3 has 12 residues. Sequenced material: naive CD4+ T cells from blood. The rearrangement joins TRBV28 to TRBJ1-1, with D unclear. The receptor comes from a woman between 40 and 50 years old with type 1 diabetes. The CDR3 reads CASVSEGRAAFF. CDR3 coding DNA: TGTGCCAGCGTCTCGGAGGGTCGCGCCGCTTTCTTT.